This T cell receptor (beta chain) was recovered during a study of blood T cell repertoires in COVID-19. On the study more broadly: Acute and convalescent COVID-19 specimens originated in the United States, Italy and Spain.

Germline values: CDR1 SGDLS, CDR2 YYNGEE. The CDR3 has 15 residues. V lost 6 bases to trimming and J lost 4 bases; unmatched junction nucleotides: 6. Method: immunoSEQ multiplex PCR; TCRdb's copy keeps in-frame clones and lacks some. The sample includes roughly 100,000 clones, 88% of them seen just once. The TCR was taken from a woman older than 75 with active COVID-19. This chain uses TRBV9 with TRBJ2-3; 12 bases are shared with TRBD2. The sample consisted of peripheral blood. The CDR3 DNA reads as TGTGCCAGCACCCCGGCTAGCGGGAGGGCAGATACGCAGTATTTT. Residues: CASTPASGRADTQYF.